What follows describes a single T cell receptor (beta chain). The data are from a study of blood T cell repertoires in COVID-19. Study details: COVID-19 samples collected from the United States, Italy and Spain covered acute and convalescent phases. Sources were T cells, B-cell-depleted T cells, or PBMCs; the material itself was cDNA or gDNA.

The CDR3 totals 13 residues. Germline V lookup: CDR1 MNHEY, CDR2 SVGAGI. V lost 9 bases to trimming and J lost 0 bases, with 11 bases between them. Data came from immunoSEQ multiplex PCR; TCRdb stores just in-frame clones and leaves some out. The sample includes around 70,000 clones, over 80% of them seen just once. What was sequenced was peripheral blood. The origin of this receptor is a human donor in a cohort sampled during active COVID-19. This chain connects TRBV6-5 to TRBJ1-2; the D is unclear. The CDR3: CASARLANYGYTF. The CDR3 coding sequence is TGTGCCAGTGCGAGGTTAGCTAACTATGGCTACACCTTC.